Reported below is one T cell receptor beta chain. Its antigen is unidentified. The sample is drawn from a study of OX40 agonist ivuxolimab in advanced cancers. The wider study: Three dose-escalation patients had partial responses: one with hepatocellular carcinoma and two with cutaneous melanoma.

General observations from the study: The study found that CD8+ T cells averaged more expanded clones than CD4+. Within 6 weeks, CD4+ and CD8+ blood T cells expanded clonally at 0.1 to 3.0 mg/kg.

Assay: immunoSEQ multiplex PCR; the TCRdb copy retains only in-frame clones and omits some. The data contain about 68,000 clones, about 80% of them seen just once; the ten biggest clones take up more than 1.4%. Autoimmune disease history or systemic immunosuppression meant exclusion. From germline, CDR1 is MNHNY and CDR2 SVGAGI (reference sequence). V lost 5 bases to trimming and J lost 3 bases; unmatched junction nucleotides: 6. The CDR3 runs to 15 residues. This receptor was taken from an adult with an advanced solid tumor such as melanoma, head and neck, liver or kidney cancer. The rearrangement links TRBV6-6 to TRBJ2-7; 11 bases fit TRBD1. Sequenced material: CD4+ or CD8+ T cells sorted from blood, taken in a trial of the OX40 agonist ivuxolimab. The chain's CDR3 is CASSSPGQGVYEQYF. DNA for the CDR3: TGTGCCAGCAGTAGTCCGGGACAGGGGGTCTACGAGCAGTACTTC.